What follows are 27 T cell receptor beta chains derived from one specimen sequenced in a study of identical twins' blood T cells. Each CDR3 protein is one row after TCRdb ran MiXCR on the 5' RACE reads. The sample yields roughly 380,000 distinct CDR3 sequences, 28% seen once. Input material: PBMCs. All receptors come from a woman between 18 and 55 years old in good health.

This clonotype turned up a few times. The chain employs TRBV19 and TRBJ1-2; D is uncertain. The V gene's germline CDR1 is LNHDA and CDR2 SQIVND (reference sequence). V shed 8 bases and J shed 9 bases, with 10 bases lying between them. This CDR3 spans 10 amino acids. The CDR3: CASSGKRYTF. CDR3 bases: TGTGCCAGTTCTGGCAAGCGCTACACCTTC.

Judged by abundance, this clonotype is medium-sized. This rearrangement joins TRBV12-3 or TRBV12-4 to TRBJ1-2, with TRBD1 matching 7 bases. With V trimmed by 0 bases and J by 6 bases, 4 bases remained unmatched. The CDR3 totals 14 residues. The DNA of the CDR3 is TGTGCCAGCAGTTTAGCTGGGACAGACAATGGCTACACCTTC. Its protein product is CASSLAGTDNGYTF.

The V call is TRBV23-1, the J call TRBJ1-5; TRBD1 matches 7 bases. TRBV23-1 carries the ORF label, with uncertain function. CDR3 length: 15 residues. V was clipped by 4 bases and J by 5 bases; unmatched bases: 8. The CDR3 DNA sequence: TGCGCCAGCAGTCTTTACCGACAGGGCGATCAGCCCCAGCATTTT. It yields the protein CASSLYRQGDQPQHF.

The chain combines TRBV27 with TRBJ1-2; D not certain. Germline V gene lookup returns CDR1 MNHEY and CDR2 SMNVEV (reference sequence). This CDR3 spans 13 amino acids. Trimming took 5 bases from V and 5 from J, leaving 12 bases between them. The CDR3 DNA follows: TGTGCCAGCAGTCCCCGGGTCGAATATGGCTACACCTTC. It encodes CASSPRVEYGYTF.

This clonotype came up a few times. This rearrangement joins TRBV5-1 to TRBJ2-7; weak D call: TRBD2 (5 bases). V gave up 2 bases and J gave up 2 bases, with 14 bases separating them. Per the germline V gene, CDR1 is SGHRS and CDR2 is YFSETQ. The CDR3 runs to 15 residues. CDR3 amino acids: CASSLPEREPYEQYF. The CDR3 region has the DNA TGCGCCAGCAGCTTACCCGAACGGGAACCCTACGAGCAGTACTTC.

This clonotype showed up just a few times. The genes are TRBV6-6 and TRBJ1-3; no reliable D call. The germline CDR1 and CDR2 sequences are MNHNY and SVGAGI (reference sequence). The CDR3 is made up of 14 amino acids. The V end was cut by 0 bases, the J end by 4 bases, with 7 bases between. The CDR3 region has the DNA TGTGCCAGCAGTTACTCAGTGAGGGGAAACACCATATATTTT. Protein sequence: CASSYSVRGNTIYF.

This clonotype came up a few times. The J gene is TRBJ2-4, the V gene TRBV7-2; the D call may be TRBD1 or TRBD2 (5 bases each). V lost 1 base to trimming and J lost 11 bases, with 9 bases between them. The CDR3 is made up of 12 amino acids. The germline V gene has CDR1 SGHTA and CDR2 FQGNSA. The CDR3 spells CASSLVRGLQYF. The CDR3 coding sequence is TGTGCCAGCAGCTTAGTCCGGGGACTTCAGTACTTC.

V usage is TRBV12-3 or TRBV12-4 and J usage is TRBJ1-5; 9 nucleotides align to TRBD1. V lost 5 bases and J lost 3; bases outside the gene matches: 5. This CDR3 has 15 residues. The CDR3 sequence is CASSPGQGYNQPQHF. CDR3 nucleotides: TGTGCCAGCAGTCCAGGACAGGGGTACAATCAGCCCCAGCATTTT.

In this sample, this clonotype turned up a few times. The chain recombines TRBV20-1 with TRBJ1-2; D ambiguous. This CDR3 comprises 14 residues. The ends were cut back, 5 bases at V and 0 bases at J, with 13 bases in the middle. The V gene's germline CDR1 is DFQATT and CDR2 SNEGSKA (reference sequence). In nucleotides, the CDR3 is TGCAGTGCTCCTCTCGCTCCAACTAACTATGGCTACACCTTC. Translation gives CSAPLAPTNYGYTF.

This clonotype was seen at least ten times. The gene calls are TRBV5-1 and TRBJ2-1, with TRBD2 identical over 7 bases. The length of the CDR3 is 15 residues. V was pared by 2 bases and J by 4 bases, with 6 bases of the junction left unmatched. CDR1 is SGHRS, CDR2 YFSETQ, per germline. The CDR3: CASSFSSGAYNEQFF. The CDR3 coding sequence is TGCGCCAGCAGCTTCTCGAGCGGGGCGTACAATGAGCAGTTCTTC.

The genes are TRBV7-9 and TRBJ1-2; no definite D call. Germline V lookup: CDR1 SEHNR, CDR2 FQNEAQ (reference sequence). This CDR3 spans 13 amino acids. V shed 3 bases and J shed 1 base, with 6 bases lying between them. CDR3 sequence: CASSFSSNYGYTF. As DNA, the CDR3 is TGTGCCAGCAGCTTTTCCAGTAACTATGGCTACACCTTC.

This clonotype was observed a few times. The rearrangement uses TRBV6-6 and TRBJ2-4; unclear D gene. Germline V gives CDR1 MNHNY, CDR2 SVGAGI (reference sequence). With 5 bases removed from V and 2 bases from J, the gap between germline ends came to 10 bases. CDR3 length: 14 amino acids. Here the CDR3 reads CASSNLDSKNIQYF. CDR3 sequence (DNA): TGTGCCAGCAGTAACCTCGACTCCAAAAACATTCAGTACTTC.

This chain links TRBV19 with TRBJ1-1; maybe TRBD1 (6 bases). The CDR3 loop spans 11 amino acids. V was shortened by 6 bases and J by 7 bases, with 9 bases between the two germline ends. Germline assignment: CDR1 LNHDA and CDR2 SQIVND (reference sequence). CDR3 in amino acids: CASRDRFEAFF. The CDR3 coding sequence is TGTGCCAGTAGAGACAGGTTTGAAGCTTTCTTT.

The CDR3 DNA follows: TGTGCCAGCAGCCCCCACCATCTCACTAGCGGAGCCTACAATGAGCAGTTCTTC. Translating gives CASSPHHLTSGAYNEQFF. V and J are TRBV9 and TRBJ2-1; 8 positions agree with TRBD2. CDR3 length: 18 residues. The junction had 14 bases not matched to a gene; V was cut back by 4 bases and J by 2 bases. CDR1 is SGDLS and CDR2 is YYNGEE in the germline V gene.

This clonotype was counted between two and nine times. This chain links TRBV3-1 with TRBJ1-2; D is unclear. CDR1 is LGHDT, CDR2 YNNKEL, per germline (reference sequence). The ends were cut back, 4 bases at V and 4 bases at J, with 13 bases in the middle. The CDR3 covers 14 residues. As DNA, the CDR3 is TGTGCCAGCAGCCGCAAAGGCAGTCCCTATGGCTACACCTTC. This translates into CASSRKGSPYGYTF.

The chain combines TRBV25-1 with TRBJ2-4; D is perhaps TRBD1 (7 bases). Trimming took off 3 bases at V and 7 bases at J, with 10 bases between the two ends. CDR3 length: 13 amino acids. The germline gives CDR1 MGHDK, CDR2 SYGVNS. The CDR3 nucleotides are TGTGCCAGCAGTGATGCAGGGGGGAACATTCAGTACTTC. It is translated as CASSDAGGNIQYF.

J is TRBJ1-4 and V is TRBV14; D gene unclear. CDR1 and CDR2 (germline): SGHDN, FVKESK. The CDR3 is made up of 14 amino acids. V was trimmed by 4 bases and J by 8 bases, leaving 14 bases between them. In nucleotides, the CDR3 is TGTGCCAGCAGCCGCGATGGACCCCCCGAAAAACTGTTTTTT. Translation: CASSRDGPPEKLFF.

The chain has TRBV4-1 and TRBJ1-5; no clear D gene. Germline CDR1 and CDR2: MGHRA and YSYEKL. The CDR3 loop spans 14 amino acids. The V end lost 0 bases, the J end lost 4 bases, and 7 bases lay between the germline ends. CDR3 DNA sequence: TGCGCCAGCAGCCAAGAATGGTTAAATCAGCCCCAGCATTTT. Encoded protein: CASSQEWLNQPQHF.

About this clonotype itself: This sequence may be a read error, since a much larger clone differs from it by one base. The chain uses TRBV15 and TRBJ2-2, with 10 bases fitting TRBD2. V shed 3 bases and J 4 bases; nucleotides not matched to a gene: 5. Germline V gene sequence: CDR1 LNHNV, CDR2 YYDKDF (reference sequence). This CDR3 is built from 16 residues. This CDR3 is CATSSASGRVTGELFF. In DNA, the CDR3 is TGTGCCACCAGCAGTGCTAGCGGGAGAGTCACCGGGGAGCTGTTTTTT.

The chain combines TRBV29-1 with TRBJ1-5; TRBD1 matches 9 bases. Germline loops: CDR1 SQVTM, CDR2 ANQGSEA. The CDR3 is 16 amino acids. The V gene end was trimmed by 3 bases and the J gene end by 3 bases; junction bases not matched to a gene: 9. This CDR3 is CSVDPRTGEANQPQHF. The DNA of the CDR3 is TGCAGCGTTGATCCCCGGACAGGGGAGGCCAATCAGCCCCAGCATTTT.

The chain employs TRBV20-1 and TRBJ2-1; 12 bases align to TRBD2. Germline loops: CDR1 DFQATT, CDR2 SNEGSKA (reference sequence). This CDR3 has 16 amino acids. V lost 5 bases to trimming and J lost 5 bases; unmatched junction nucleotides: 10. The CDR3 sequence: CSAWRPTSGRDNEQFF. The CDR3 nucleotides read TGCAGTGCTTGGCGTCCGACTAGCGGGAGAGACAATGAGCAGTTCTTC.

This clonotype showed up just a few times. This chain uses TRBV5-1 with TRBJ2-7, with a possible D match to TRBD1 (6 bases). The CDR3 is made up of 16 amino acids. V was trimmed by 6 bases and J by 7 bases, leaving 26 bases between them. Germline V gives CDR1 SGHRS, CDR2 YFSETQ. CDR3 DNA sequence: TGCGCCAGCACCTCTCATCCGGGACAAATGCTTCTGGAGCAGTACTTC. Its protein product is CASTSHPGQMLLEQYF.

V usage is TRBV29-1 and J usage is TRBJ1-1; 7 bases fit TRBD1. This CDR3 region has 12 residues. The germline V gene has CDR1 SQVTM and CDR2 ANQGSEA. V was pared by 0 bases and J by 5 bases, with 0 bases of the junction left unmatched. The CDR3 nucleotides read TGCAGCGTTGAAGAGGACAGGACTGAAGCTTTCTTT. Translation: CSVEEDRTEAFF.

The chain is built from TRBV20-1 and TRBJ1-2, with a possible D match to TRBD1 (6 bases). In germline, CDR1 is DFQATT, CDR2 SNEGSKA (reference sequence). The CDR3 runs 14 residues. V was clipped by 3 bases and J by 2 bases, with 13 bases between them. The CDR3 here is CSASGTGTNYGYTF. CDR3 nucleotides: TGCAGTGCTAGCGGCACCGGGACAAACTATGGCTACACCTTC.

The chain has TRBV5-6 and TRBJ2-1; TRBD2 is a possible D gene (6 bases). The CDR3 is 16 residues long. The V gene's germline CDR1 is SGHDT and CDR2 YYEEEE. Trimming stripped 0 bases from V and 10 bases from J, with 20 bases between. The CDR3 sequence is CASSLVAAANFGEQFF. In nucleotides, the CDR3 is TGTGCCAGCAGCTTGGTAGCGGCAGCCAACTTCGGGGAGCAGTTCTTC.

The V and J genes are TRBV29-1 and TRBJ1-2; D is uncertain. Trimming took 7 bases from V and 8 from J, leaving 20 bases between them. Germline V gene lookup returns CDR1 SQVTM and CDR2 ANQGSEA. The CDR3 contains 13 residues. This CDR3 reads CSAAVGLGSGYTF. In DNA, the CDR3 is TGCAGCGCGGCCGTGGGATTGGGATCGGGCTACACCTTC.

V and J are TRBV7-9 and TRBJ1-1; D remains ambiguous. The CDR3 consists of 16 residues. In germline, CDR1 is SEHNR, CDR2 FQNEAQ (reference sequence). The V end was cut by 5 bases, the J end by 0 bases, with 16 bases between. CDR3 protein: CASSKRVSGMNTEAFF. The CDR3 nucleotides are TGTGCCAGCAGCAAAAGGGTTAGCGGAATGAACACTGAAGCTTTCTTT. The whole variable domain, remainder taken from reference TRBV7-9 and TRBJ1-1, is DTGVSQNPRHKITKRGQNVTFRCDPISEHNRLYWYRQTLGQGPEFLTYFQNEAQLEKSRLLSDRFSAERPKGSFSTLEIQRTEQGDSAMYLCASSKRVSGMNTEAFFGQGTRLTVV.